What follows are 10 T cell receptor beta chains derived from one specimen sequenced in a study of response to subunit inactivated influenza vaccine. TCRdb used MiXCR to reprocess the RT-PCR reads, holding one entry per CDR3 protein. The data contain 500,000 to 550,000 distinct CDR3 sequences, less than 8% of them seen just once; the ten biggest clones take up 10% to 15%. The sequences come from PBMCs from blood, collected 23 to 25 months after vaccination. Receptor source: a man between 50 and 75 years old who received an inactivated influenza vaccine.

The CDR3 coding sequence is TGCAGCGTTAGGGACAATTTACACAATGAGCAGTTCTTC. Protein product: CSVRDNLHNEQFF. The J gene is TRBJ2-1, the V gene TRBV29-1, with a tentative D call TRBD1 (6 bases). CDR1 and CDR2 from the germline V gene are SQVTM and ANQGSEA. V was pared by 5 bases and J by 5 bases, with 13 bases between. The CDR3 spans 13 residues.

Only a few counts were recorded for this clonotype. The chain recombines TRBV5-1 with TRBJ2-3, with 7 bases that match TRBD2. This CDR3 region has 17 residues. The germline gives CDR1 SGHRS, CDR2 YFSETQ. V dropped 3 bases and J dropped 1; count of bases not matched to a gene: 11. The DNA for the CDR3 is TGCGCCAGCAGCTGGAATGCGGGGGTCTCGGGCACAGATACGCAGTATTTT. This codes for CASSWNAGVSGTDTQYF.

This clonotype was detected ten times or more. This rearrangement joins TRBV4-3 to TRBJ1-3; D gene ambiguous. Per the germline V gene, CDR1 is LGHNA and CDR2 is YSLEER. Trimming took 4 bases from V and 0 from J, leaving 10 bases between them. This CDR3 is 15 amino acids long. CDR3 amino acids: CASSPEASSGNTIYF. CDR3 nucleotide sequence: TGCGCCAGCAGCCCAGAGGCTTCCTCTGGAAACACCATATATTTT.

This clonotype appeared a few times. The gene calls are TRBV5-5 and TRBJ2-7; TRBD1 might be the D (5 bases). The germline gives CDR1 SGHKS, CDR2 YYEKEE (reference sequence). The CDR3 has 15 amino acids. Trimming cost V 0 bases and J 0 bases, with 10 bases left between them. CDR3 region: CASSLATVGSYEQYF. The CDR3, as DNA: TGTGCCAGCAGCTTGGCGACAGTTGGCTCCTACGAGCAGTACTTC.

This chain links TRBV20-1 with TRBJ2-7; possibly TRBD1 for D (5 bases). Looked up from germline, CDR1 is DFQATT and CDR2 is SNEGSKA (reference sequence). The CDR3 length is 12 residues. Trimming stripped 5 bases from V and 6 bases from J, with 14 bases between. The CDR3 coding sequence is TGCAGTGCTGTCCCTAGGGGCGGCGAGCAGTACTTC. It encodes CSAVPRGGEQYF.

This clonotype was counted between two and nine times. CDR3 DNA sequence: TGTGCCAGCAGTTTAGCGTTCTGGGACAGGGGGTTCGAGACCCAGTACTTC. Translating gives CASSLAFWDRGFETQYF. The genes are TRBV12-3 or TRBV12-4 and TRBJ2-5, with 11 bases lining up with TRBD1. The V and J ends lost 0 bases and 5 bases, in that order; junction bases with no gene match: 8. CDR3 length: 17 amino acids.

The chain carries TRBV5-6 and TRBJ2-5, with 8 bases identical to TRBD1. This CDR3 has 16 residues. Germline values: CDR1 SGHDT, CDR2 YYEEEE. Trimming removed 2 bases from V and 4 bases from J; junction bases left unmatched: 10. CDR3 protein: CASSFYDRGLGETQYF. DNA of the CDR3: TGTGCCAGCAGCTTCTATGACAGGGGCCTAGGAGAGACCCAGTACTTC.

J is TRBJ2-3 and V is TRBV3-1; 14 nucleotides align to TRBD2. In germline, CDR1 is LGHDT, CDR2 YNNKEL (reference sequence). CDR3 length: 20 residues. The trim removed 1 base at V and 6 bases at J, leaving 15 bases unmatched. The CDR3 coding sequence is TGTGCCAGCAGCCAAGGGACTAGCGGGGGGCCCGCTTATCCCCTTGATACGCAGTATTTT. Protein: CASSQGTSGGPAYPLDTQYF.

V usage is TRBV5-1 and J usage is TRBJ2-5; D could derive from TRBD1 or TRBD2 (5 bases each). The length of the CDR3 is 14 residues. Germline lookup yields CDR1 SGHRS and CDR2 YFSETQ. V lost 7 bases to trimming and J lost 4 bases, with 17 bases between them. In DNA, the CDR3 is TGCGCCAGCCGTGACAGCGGAGGACGAGAGACCCAGTACTTC. This codes for CASRDSGGRETQYF.

This clonotype occurred a few times. CDR3 sequence reads: CASSFLSGRAEQYF. CDR3 sequence (DNA): TGTGCCAGCAGCTTCCTTAGCGGGAGGGCCGAGCAGTACTTC. The V and J genes are TRBV7-2 and TRBJ2-7, with TRBD2 matching over 11 bases. Germline V CDR1 and CDR2: SGHTA, FQGNSA. This CDR3 has 14 amino acids. J was trimmed by 6 bases and V by 3 bases; bases with no gene match: 4.